What follows is one T cell receptor (beta chain) and its context. Its antigen is currently unknown. A read error may be the cause here, since a much bigger clone is one base away. Preparation methods for the bulk TCR libraries were those previously described, with listed TCR primers. TCRdb itself ran the PCR reads through MiXCR, one entry per CDR3 protein. The table has around 480,000 distinct CDR3 sequences, about 22% seen once. A CD8+CD4-CCR7+CD45RA+ gate was used to sort naive CD8 T cells. These data are taken from a study of molecular identifiers for immune sequencing clone quantification. General study points: Clones exceeding 20 RNA copies carried over 99% of effector molecules but under 1% of naive-cell molecules.

The clonotype originates from a human donor in good health. Some libraries in this study had Jurkat cell RNA spiked in. Material for sequencing was naive CD8+ T cells from blood, with Jurkat cell RNA spiked in. Subset of the sample: FACS-sorted CD8+CD4-CCR7+CD45RA+ naive T cells.

Written as DNA, the CDR3 is TGTGCCACCAGTGATTTCGGGGGCGGCGCAGATACGCAGTATTTT. This sequence encodes CATSDFGGGADTQYF. The chain is built from TRBV24-1 and TRBJ2-3; D is tentatively TRBD1 or TRBD2 (6 bases each). Trimming removed 1 base from V and 4 bases from J, with 11 bases in between. CDR1 and CDR2 (germline): KGHDR, SFDVKD. The CDR3 sequence is 15 residues long.